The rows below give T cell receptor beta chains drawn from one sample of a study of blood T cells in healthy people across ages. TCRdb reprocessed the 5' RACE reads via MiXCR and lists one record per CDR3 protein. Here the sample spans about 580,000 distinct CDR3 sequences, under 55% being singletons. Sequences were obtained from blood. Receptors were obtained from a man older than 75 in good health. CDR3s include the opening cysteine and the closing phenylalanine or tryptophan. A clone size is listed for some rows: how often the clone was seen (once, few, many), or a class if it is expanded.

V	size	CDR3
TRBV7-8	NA	CASSSTGVSDTQYF
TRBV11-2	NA	CASSLGGEGGNEQFF
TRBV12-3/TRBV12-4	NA	CASSPRVRQYEQYF
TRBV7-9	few	CASSPPGKSGYNEQFF
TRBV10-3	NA	CAIKLGLAGTDTQYF
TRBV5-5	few	CASSLNWDREGHEKLFF
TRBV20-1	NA	CSARATDSYEQYF
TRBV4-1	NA	CASSQVTLNTDTQYF
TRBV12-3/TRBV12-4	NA	CASSYGQTQETQYF
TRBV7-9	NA	CASSRGQGEDNSPLHF
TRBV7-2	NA	CASKPGTQLYNEQFF
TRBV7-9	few	CASMGFTETQYF
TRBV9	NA	CASSTLWTSGVNEQFF
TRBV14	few	CASSVERRLAGLETQYF
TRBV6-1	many	CASRTPPGQGLSSGNTDTQYF
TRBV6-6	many	CASLYSGQGGYGYTF
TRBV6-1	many	CASRGPGQGRKRNTEAFF
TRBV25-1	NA	CASSDLTGTTNSYEQYF
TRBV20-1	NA	CSARYSQADTQYF
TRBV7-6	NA	CASSLDTVSSYNEQFF
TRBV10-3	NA	CAISAPDRSSYNEQFF
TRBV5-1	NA	CASSLHRDRAHEQYF
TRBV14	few	CASSQEAGWSYNEQFF
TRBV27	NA	CASWGPPSYEQYF
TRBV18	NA	CASSRVTGSYNEQFF
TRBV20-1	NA	CSASRAGPLSEQYF
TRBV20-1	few	CSAWTTGAEDTQYF
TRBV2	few	CASSVQSAYEQYF
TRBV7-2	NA	CASSLGWSPNTEAFF
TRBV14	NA	CASSQAGTSFYEQYF
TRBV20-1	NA	CSAHSGRIHEQYF
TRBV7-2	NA	CSSSLGASSYEQYF
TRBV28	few	CASRAGGSYEQYF
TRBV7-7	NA	CASSSGLVPNEQFF
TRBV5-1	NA	CASSLGGTGREQYF
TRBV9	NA	CASSATGGLTDTQYF
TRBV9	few	CASSFSGGLGDEQFF
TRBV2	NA	CASSEARGQTDTQYF
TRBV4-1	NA	CASSQPWTGRAGELFF
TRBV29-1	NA	CSARLAGGHEQFF
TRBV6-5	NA	CASRSSEGSFYNEQFF
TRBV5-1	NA	CASSVRSTGTESYEQYF
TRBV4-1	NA	CASSQDGTGFDGYTF